This is a list of T cell receptor beta chains from one sample in a study of OX40 agonist ivuxolimab in advanced cancers. Assay used: immunoSEQ multiplex PCR; TCRdb lists only in-frame clones, some missing. The sample records some 100,000 clones, just over 85% being singletons. Sequenced material: CD4+ or CD8+ T cells sorted from blood, taken in a trial of the OX40 agonist ivuxolimab. These TCRs come from an adult with an advanced solid tumor such as melanoma, head and neck, liver or kidney cancer. Both conserved end residues are part of each CDR3. The order of the fields is V gene, J gene, D gene, CDR3 length, clone size, CDR3 DNA, CDR3 protein. D genes are given only for firm matches. Not every row has a clone size; where given, it reads once, few, many or a size class.

v_gene: TRBV19
j_gene: TRBJ2-2
d_gene: TRBD1
len: 14
abundance: .
CDR3nt: TGTGCCAGTAAGGTGACAGGGGGCTCCGGGGAGCTGTTTTTT
CDR3aa: CASKVTGGSGELFF

v_gene: TRBV20-1
j_gene: TRBJ2-1
d_gene: .
len: 11
abundance: .
CDR3nt: TGCAGTGCCCCCGGACCGGCTGAGCAGTTCTTC
CDR3aa: CSAPGPAEQFF

v_gene: TRBV28
j_gene: TRBJ1-5
d_gene: .
len: 12
abundance: .
CDR3nt: TGTGCCAGCAGTCTAGAGGATCAGCCCCAGCATTTT
CDR3aa: CASSLEDQPQHF

v_gene: TRBV7-9
j_gene: TRBJ2-3
d_gene: TRBD2
len: 16
abundance: .
CDR3nt: TGTGCCAGCAGCTACGGACTAGCGGCTAGCACAGATACGCAGTATTTT
CDR3aa: CASSYGLAASTDTQYF

v_gene: TRBV29-1
j_gene: TRBJ1-5
d_gene: .
len: 14
abundance: once
CDR3nt: TGCAGCGTTGCGGTTCCGGGCAGCAATCAGCCCCAGCATTTT
CDR3aa: CSVAVPGSNQPQHF

v_gene: TRBV28
j_gene: TRBJ1-2
d_gene: TRBD1
len: 14
abundance: .
CDR3nt: TGTGCCAGCAGTTCAACTGGACAGGGCTATGGCTACACCTTC
CDR3aa: CASSSTGQGYGYTF

v_gene: TRBV5-8
j_gene: TRBJ2-3
d_gene: TRBD2
len: 19
abundance: .
CDR3nt: TGTGCCAGCAGCCCGGGACTAGCGGGAGGACTCCTAGACACAGATACGCAGTATTTT
CDR3aa: CASSPGLAGGLLDTDTQYF

v_gene: TRBV29-1
j_gene: TRBJ1-1
d_gene: .
len: 16
abundance: .
CDR3nt: TGCAGCGTTGAAGATTATGGCAGGGTACTGAACACTGAAGCTTTCTTT
CDR3aa: CSVEDYGRVLNTEAFF

v_gene: TRBV7-9
j_gene: TRBJ2-5
d_gene: .
len: 14
abundance: .
CDR3nt: TGTGCCAGCAGCTCCCAACGGGGGGCCGAGACCCAGTACTTC
CDR3aa: CASSSQRGAETQYF

v_gene: TRBV5-1
j_gene: TRBJ2-5
d_gene: .
len: 14
abundance: .
CDR3nt: TGCGCCAGCAGCTTTGACAGCCGGTCGGATACCCAGTACTTC
CDR3aa: CASSFDSRSDTQYF